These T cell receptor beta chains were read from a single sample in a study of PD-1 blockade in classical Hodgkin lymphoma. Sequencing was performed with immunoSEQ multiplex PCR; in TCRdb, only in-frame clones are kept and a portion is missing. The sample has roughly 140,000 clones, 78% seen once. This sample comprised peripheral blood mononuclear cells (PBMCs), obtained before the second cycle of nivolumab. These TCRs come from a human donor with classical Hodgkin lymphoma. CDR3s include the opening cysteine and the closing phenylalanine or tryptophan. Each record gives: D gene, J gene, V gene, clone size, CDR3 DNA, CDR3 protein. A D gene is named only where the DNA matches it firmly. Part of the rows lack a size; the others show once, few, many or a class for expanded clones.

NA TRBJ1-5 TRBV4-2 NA TGTGCCAGCAGCCAAGAATCAAACGGACTCAATCAGCCCCAGCATTTT CASSQESNGLNQPQHF
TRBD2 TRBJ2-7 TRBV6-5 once TGTGCCAGCAGCAGGGGACTAGCGGGAACCTACGAGCAGTACTTC CASSRGLAGTYEQYF
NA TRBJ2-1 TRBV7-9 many TGTGCCAGCAGCTTAGCGTCAGGACTTGACTCCTACAATGAGCAGTTCTTC CASSLASGLDSYNEQFF
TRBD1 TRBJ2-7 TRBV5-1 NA TGCGCCAGCAGCATACCGGGACAGAGGTCCTACGAGCAGTACTTC CASSIPGQRSYEQYF
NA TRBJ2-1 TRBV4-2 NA TGTGCCAGCAGCCAAGTACTAGCCCTCTATGAGCAGTTCTTC CASSQVLALYEQFF
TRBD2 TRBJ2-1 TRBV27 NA TGTGCCAGCAGTTTAAGACTAGCGGGGGGGAGTGAGCAGTTCTTC CASSLRLAGGSEQFF
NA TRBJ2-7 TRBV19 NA TGTGCCAGTAGTATAGCAATAACCTACGAGCAGTACTTC CASSIAITYEQYF
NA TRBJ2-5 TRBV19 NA TGTGCCAGTAGTATAGGATTCCAAGAGACCCAGTACTTC CASSIGFQETQYF
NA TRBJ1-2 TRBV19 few TGTGCCAGTAGTATGAACAGGGAGAGCTACACCTTC CASSMNRESYTF
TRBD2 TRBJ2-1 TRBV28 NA TGTGCCAGCAGTGTAACTAGCGGGAGTTATAATGAGCAGTTCTTC CASSVTSGSYNEQFF
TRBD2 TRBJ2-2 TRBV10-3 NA TGTGCCATCGCAAGCTTGGGACTAGCGGGCACCGGGGAGCTGTTTTTT CAIASLGLAGTGELFF
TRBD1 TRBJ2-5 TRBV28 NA TGTGCCAGCACAAAACAGGGGGCACAGGGGTTAGAGACCCAGTACTTC CASTKQGAQGLETQYF
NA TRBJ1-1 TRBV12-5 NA TGTGCTAGTGGTCGACAGTTCATGAACACTGAAGCTTTCTTT CASGRQFMNTEAFF
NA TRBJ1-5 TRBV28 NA TGTGCCAGCAGTCCCCAATGGGGTTATAATCAGCCCCAGCATTTT CASSPQWGYNQPQHF
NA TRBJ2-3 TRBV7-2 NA TGTGCCAGCACAGATACGCAGTATTTT CASTDTQYF
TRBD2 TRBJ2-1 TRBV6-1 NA TGTGCCAGCAGCTACGGGAGGGCCAATGAGCAGTTCTTC CASSYGRANEQFF
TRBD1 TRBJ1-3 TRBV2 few TGTGCCAGCGAGGGACAGGGAAACACCATATATTTT CASEGQGNTIYF
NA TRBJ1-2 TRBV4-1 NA TGCGCCAGCAGCCGGGGGGCAGCAATCAACAGAAACTATGGCTACACCTTC CASSRGAAINRNYGYTF
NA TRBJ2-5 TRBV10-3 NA TGTGCCATCGGCCCCCAAGAGACCCAGTACTTC CAIGPQETQYF
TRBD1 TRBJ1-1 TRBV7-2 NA TGTGCCAGCAGCTACTTGACAGGGAGGGACACTGAAGCTTTCTTT CASSYLTGRDTEAFF
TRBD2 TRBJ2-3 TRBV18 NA TGTGCCAGCCCACCAGCCGGGACTAGGATCACAGATACGCAGTATTTT CASPPAGTRITDTQYF
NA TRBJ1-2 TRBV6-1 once TGTGCCAGCAGTGAAATTTACGTGGATCGTGTCTATGGCTACACCTTC CASSEIYVDRVYGYTF
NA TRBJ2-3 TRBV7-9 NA TGTGCCAGCAGCTTAGGGCTAGCGAACACAGATACGCAGTATTTT CASSLGLANTDTQYF
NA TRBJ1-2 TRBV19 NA TGTGCCAGTAGTATCGGGGAGAACTATGGCTACACCTTC CASSIGENYGYTF
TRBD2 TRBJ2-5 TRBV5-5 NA TGTGCCAGCAGCTTGGATCTGGCGGGAGCGGTAGAGACCCAGTACTTC CASSLDLAGAVETQYF
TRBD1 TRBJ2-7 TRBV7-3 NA TGTGCCAGCAGCTTAAAAGGTGAGGACAGGGCCGACGAGCAGTACTTC CASSLKGEDRADEQYF
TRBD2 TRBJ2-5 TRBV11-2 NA TGTGCCAGCAGCTTAGGGGTCCAGCGGGGAGTCGGAGAGACCCAGTACTTC CASSLGVQRGVGETQYF
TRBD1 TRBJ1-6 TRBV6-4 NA TGTGCCAGCAGGAGGACAGGGAGTTCACCCCTCCACTTT CASRRTGSSPLHF
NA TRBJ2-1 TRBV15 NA TGTGCCACCAGCAGGCTAGTTCGGGAGCCTCAGTTCTTC CATSRLVREPQFF
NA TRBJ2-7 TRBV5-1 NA TGCGCCAGCAGCTTGATCCCACAGGGCGCGTCCTACGAGCAGTACTTC CASSLIPQGASYEQYF
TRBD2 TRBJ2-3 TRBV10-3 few TGTGCCATCAGTGAGTCGGGCGGGAGCGGCCCAGATACGCAGTATTTT CAISESGGSGPDTQYF
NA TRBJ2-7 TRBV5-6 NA TGTGCCAGCAGGAGTGCCTACGAGCAGTACTTC CASRSAYEQYF
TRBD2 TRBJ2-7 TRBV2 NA TGTGCCAGCCTCCGACTAGCGGGCAACTACGAGCAGTACTTC CASLRLAGNYEQYF
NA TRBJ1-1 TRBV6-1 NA TGTGCCAGCAAGGGCAGGACTCGGACTGAAGCTTTCTTT CASKGRTRTEAFF
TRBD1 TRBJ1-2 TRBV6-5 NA TGTGCCAGCAGCAGGACAGGGGCGTTTGACTATGGCTACACCTTC CASSRTGAFDYGYTF
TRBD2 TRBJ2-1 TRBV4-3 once TGCGCCAGCAGCCAAGGGACTAGCGGATACAATGAGCAGTTCTTC CASSQGTSGYNEQFF
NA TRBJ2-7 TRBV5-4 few TGTGCCAGCAGCTTGGTTGGGACGAGCTCCTACGAGCAGTACTTC CASSLVGTSSYEQYF
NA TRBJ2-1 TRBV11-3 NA TGTGCCAGCAGCCCCTTGACTAGTGGGGCTGAGCAGTTCTTC CASSPLTSGAEQFF
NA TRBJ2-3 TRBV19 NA TGTGCCAGTAGCGAACAGGCTAGCACAGATACGCAGTATTTT CASSEQASTDTQYF
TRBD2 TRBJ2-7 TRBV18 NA TGTGCCAGCTCCCCAAGGGGAGCGGGAGTTTCCCACGAGCAGTACTTC CASSPRGAGVSHEQYF
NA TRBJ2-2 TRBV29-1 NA TGCAGCGCGGGGACAATGGGGGGAACCGGGGAGCTGTTTTTT CSAGTMGGTGELFF
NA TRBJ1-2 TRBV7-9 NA TGTGCCAGCAGCATCACCGGGACAACCGGTATGGGCTACACCTTC CASSITGTTGMGYTF
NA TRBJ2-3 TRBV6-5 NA TGTGCCACCCAAAAGCAGGGTCTGACAGATACGCAGTATTTT CATQKQGLTDTQYF
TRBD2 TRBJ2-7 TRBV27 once TGTGCCAGCAGTTTATTGTCCATTAGGGCTAGCGGGGACAATACCTACGAGCAGTACTTC CASSLLSIRASGDNTYEQYF
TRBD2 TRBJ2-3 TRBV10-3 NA TGTGCCATCAGTGTGTCGTCTCTGGCGGGAGGGTCCACAGCTACGCAGTATTTT CAISVSSLAGGSTATQYF
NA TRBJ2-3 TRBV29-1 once TGCAGCGTTGACAGGTCCGCTGATACGCAGTATTTT CSVDRSADTQYF
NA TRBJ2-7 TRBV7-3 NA TGTGCCAGCAGCTCCGCCCTACTAAGGTACTTC CASSSALLRYF
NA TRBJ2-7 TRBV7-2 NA TGTGCCAGCAGCTTAGTGGGCGGGCTAACCTACGAGCAGTACTTC CASSLVGGLTYEQYF
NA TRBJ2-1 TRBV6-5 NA TGTGCCAGCAGTTACTCGACGGAGCCCCACAATGAGCAGTTCTTC CASSYSTEPHNEQFF
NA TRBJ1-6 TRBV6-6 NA TGTGCCAGCAGTTACTCGGGGAATAATTCACCCCTCCACTTT CASSYSGNNSPLHF
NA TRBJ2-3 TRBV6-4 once TGTGCCAGCAGTGACTCCCAAGCCACAGATACGCAGTATTTT CASSDSQATDTQYF
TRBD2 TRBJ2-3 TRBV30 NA TGTGCCTGGACTGAACTAGCGGCGATCACAGATACGCAGTATTTT CAWTELAAITDTQYF
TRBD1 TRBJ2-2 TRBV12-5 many TGTGCTAGTGGTTTGGGGGACAGATACACCGGGGAGCTGTTTTTT CASGLGDRYTGELFF
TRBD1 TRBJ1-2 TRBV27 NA TGTGCCAGCAGAAACAGGGGAAGCTATGGCTACACCTTC CASRNRGSYGYTF